This is a list of T cell receptor beta chains from one sample in a study of CD8+ T cells in alopecia areata. TCRdb's table, derived via immunoSEQ multiplex PCR, lists solely in-frame clones and lacks some. The table has tens of thousands of clones, around half seen once. The sample consisted of CD8+ T cells sorted from blood, taken at week 0. The origin of the receptors is a human donor with alopecia areata. CDR3s leave out the opening cysteine and the closing phenylalanine or tryptophan.

V gene	J gene	CDR3 length	CDR3 protein
TRBV11-2	TRBJ2-1	10	ASSFQYNEQF
TRBV29-1	TRBJ2-2	10	SVRGSTGELF
TRBV27	TRBJ2-6	12	ASSPRGASGVLT
TRBV7-7	TRBJ2-2	12	ASSLNPNTGELF
TRBV30	TRBJ1-1	12	AWTQGGGITEAF
TRBV5-1	TRBJ2-7	10	ASGRDVYEQY
TRBV29-1	TRBJ2-7	11	SVWTGGSYEQY
TRBV5-6	TRBJ2-3	14	ASSLGVGGGTDTQY
TRBV9	TRBJ2-3	14	ASSDEFSGAPDTQY
TRBV5-1	TRBJ1-1	15	ASSPDRTGFTDTEAF
TRBV27	TRBJ1-4	12	ASSPSRRYEKLF
TRBV19	TRBJ2-2	13	ASSISETGTGELF
TRBV11-2	TRBJ2-3	11	ASSLPGSDTQY
TRBV30	TRBJ2-7	10	AWSAGRDEQY
TRBV15	TRBJ1-2	11	ATSSQENYGYT
TRBV23-1	TRBJ1-2	9	PIRADGGYT
TRBV6-4	TRBJ1-5	12	ASSEDGTNQPQH
TRBV13	TRBJ2-5	10	ASSLQKETQY
TRBV7-6	TRBJ2-5	13	ASSPSTGTKETQY
TRBV6-5	TRBJ2-1	13	ASSYLQGRNNEQF
TRBV30	TRBJ2-4	10	AWGPAKNIQY
TRBV29-1	TRBJ1-1	14	SVDSGAEVMNTEAF
TRBV11-2	TRBJ2-7	13	ASSQIRDGSYEQY
TRBV29-1	TRBJ2-1	12	SVMGGTAGGEQF
TRBV29-1	TRBJ2-7	10	SVLHKPYEQY
TRBV29-1	TRBJ1-2	10	SGGQGHYGYT
TRBV4-1	TRBJ2-5	15	ASSLSEEGGGQETQY
TRBV7-9	TRBJ2-7	11	ASSSKVGGEQY
TRBV7-2	TRBJ1-5	13	ASSNNRDPGQPQH